This T cell receptor beta chain appears in the sequencing data of a study of blood T cells in healthy people across ages. V lost 0 bases to trimming and J lost 5 bases; unmatched junction nucleotides: 14. The CDR3 consists of 18 residues. A sample-barcoded 5' primer and a J-beta primer mix were used in a second PCR of roughly 6 to 11 cycles. TCRdb called the 5' RACE reads again in MiXCR, with one record for every CDR3 protein. Among approximately 830,000 distinct CDR3 sequences, roughly 60% were seen once, and the ten largest hold roughly 25%. The source is a young man in good health. The sequencing input was blood. The chain uses TRBV12-3 or TRBV12-4 and TRBJ2-3; TRBD2 agrees at 7 bases. Here the CDR3 DNA reads TGTGCCAGCAGTTTAGCACCTCCGGGCAGCGGGGCTAAAGATACGCAGTATTTT. Protein sequence: CASSLAPPGSGAKDTQYF.